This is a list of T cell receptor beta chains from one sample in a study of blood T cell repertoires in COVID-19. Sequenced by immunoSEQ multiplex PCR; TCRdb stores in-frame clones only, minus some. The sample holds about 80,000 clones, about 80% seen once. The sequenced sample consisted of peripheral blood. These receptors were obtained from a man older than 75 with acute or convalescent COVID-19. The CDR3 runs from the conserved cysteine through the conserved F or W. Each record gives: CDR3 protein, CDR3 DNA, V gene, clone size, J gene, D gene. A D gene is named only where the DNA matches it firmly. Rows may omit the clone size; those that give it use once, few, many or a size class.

CASSPGDRGFTEAFF | TGCGCCAGCAGCCCTGGGGACAGGGGTTTCACTGAAGCTTTCTTT | TRBV5-1 | NA | TRBJ1-1 | TRBD1
CASSQDVLRNTEAFF | TGCGCCAGCAGCCAAGATGTTTTGAGGAACACTGAAGCTTTCTTT | TRBV4-1 | NA | TRBJ1-1 | NA
CSVEDLGGRAFF | TGCAGCGTTGAAGACTTAGGGGGTCGGGCTTTCTTT | TRBV29-1 | once | TRBJ1-1 | NA
CASSPPTGPDTQYF | TGTGCCAGCTCACCACCTACAGGGCCAGATACGCAGTATTTT | TRBV18 | NA | TRBJ2-3 | NA
CASSLNTGWGQPQHF | TGTGCCAGCAGCCTTAATACAGGGTGGGGTCAGCCCCAGCATTTT | TRBV6-2/TRBV6-3 | NA | TRBJ1-5 | NA
CASSFRSGVGAFF | TGTGCCAGCAGCTTCCGATCAGGGGTGGGGGCTTTCTTT | TRBV7-9 | NA | TRBJ1-1 | NA
CASSLGGDEQFF | TGTGCCAGCAGCTTAGGAGGGGATGAGCAGTTCTTC | TRBV7-3 | NA | TRBJ2-1 | NA
CASSLGRSYEQYF | TGTGCCAGCAGTTTGGGGCGATCCTACGAGCAGTACTTC | TRBV27 | NA | TRBJ2-7 | NA
CASSLGTGGELFF | TGTGCCAGCAGCTTAGGGACAGGAGGGGAGCTGTTTTTT | TRBV7-9 | NA | TRBJ2-2 | TRBD1
CASSPLGQGKNIQYF | TGTGCCAGCTCACCACTTGGACAGGGAAAAAACATTCAGTACTTC | TRBV18 | NA | TRBJ2-4 | TRBD1
CASSFRGGETQYF | TGTGCCAGCAGCTTCCGGGGTGGAGAGACCCAGTACTTC | TRBV5-4 | few | TRBJ2-5 | NA
CASRPQENTEAFF | TGTGCCAGCAGGCCACAGGAGAACACTGAAGCTTTCTTT | TRBV9 | NA | TRBJ1-1 | NA
CASSRRAGVVPYNEQFF | TGTGCCAGCAGCCGGAGAGCGGGGGTGGTACCCTACAATGAGCAGTTCTTC | TRBV5-6 | once | TRBJ2-1 | TRBD2